What follows is one TCR beta chain and its context. Which antigen it targets is not known. No much larger clonotype is one base removed from it; base qualities were not supplied. Healthy HIV-negative adults with no recently reported acute infections or vaccinations were included as donors. All donors were Caucasian adults living in Nashville, Tennessee, USA. CD4+ T cells were enriched by magnetic negative selection, after which naive cells were positively selected on CD45RA and the negative fraction was taken as the memory subset. Blood was obtained by leukapheresis, after which PBMCs were separated by Ficoll-Histopaque density gradient centrifugation and cryopreserved in liquid nitrogen vapor phase. Analytical flow cytometry was used to check the purity and quantity of every magnetically sorted T cell population. Genomic DNA was isolated from each sorted fraction and quantified by UV absorbance on a Nanodrop 2000c.

CDR3 length: 18 amino acids, cysteine to phenylalanine. CDR3 DNA is the only sequence kept; it has 54 bases, read in frame from the first base. Germline trimming amounts to 3 bases on V and 6 bases on J, with 14 as the count of junction bases outside the gene matches. CDR1 MGHRA and CDR2 YSYEKL are derived from the germline V gene. This record comes from a study of shared clonotypes between healthy human individuals (dated by TCRdb to the early 2020s). Regarding the study in general: The cohort comprised two women and a few men aged 18 to 49 years. Per donor, leukapheresis produced somewhere between about 0.8 and 9.5 billion PBMCs. For each donor, CD4 naive and CD4 memory were each given three plates, CD8 naive was given two plates, and CD8 memory was given one plate. To increase sequencing depth and limit assay-specific biases, TCR repertoire library preparation and sequencing were carried out by different laboratories using diverse techniques. To estimate repertoire size and how much clonotype sharing occurs between individuals, the study deeply sequenced the blood TCR repertoires of 4 to 6 healthy adults. Results and caveats for the whole study, not just this receptor: Approximately 5% of naive CD4, 3.5% of naive CD8, 2.3% of memory CD4, and over 0.35% of memory CD8 clonotypes were shared across a few donors. Sampling was restricted to blood, and TCR repertoires in tissue are likely to differ from TCR repertoires in blood. Naive subsets generally had larger estimated clonotype richness than memory subsets. Rarefaction of sorted-subset datasets indicated incomplete sequencing despite the large sequencing depth. Compared with non-shared clonotypes, clonotypes shared by all four sorted-subset donors had higher generation probabilities. The small number of donors limited the genetic and exposure-history diversity represented. Pairwise subsampling indicated that sequencing depth was expected to affect the degree of clonotype sharing among donors.

TCR CDR3 regions were amplified from genomic DNA by multiplex PCR using the deep immunoSEQ assay. Genomic DNA extracted from each cell subset was distributed evenly over all wells of several immunoSEQ 96-well plates, and each plate served as one replicate. For sorted subsets, each replicate PCR was loaded with about 0.2 ug genomic DNA, equivalent to 30,000 to 35,000 T cell genomes. Purified libraries were quantified with a Qubit 3.0 fluorometer, sized on a Bioanalyzer 2100, and re-quantified with the KAPA Library Quantification kit. Each immunoSEQ 96-well plate was sequenced on its own single-read 150-cycle Illumina NextSeq 550 flow cell. Under the source paper's analysis protocol: Because the immunoSEQ output included only junctional sequences and no quality scores, the filtering could not be the same as the filtering used for full-length reads. To assign V/J genes and CDR3, sequences were annotated using PyIR, a Python wrapper for IgBLAST v1.9, with IMGT germline references. Any read was removed if the V/J assignment was weak (E-value above 1e-6), the CDR3 was missing, or the read contained stop codons, out-of-frame junctions, or ambiguous translated residues. V3J clonotypes were defined as sequences sharing an identical inferred V gene, J gene, and CDR3 amino acid sequence. Percentage overlap between repertoires was calculated by dividing the number of shared unique clonotypes by the size of the smaller repertoire. Repertoire richness was assessed with RTK rarefaction, the Chao1 estimator, and Recon v2.1 estimates of unobserved clonotypes. OLGA was used to compute generation probabilities for all TCRbeta clonotypes that the gDNA method yielded from a few donors. The table was pulled from immuneACCESS by TCRdb, which kept in-frame rearrangements only. Such tables lose some clones; where checked, under half of the loss comes from unresolved V genes, and the rest has no known cause. That table is the source of V, J and clone size, and D and trimming were worked out from the DNA. In all, the sample holds 2 million to 3 million clones, and around nine tenths of those were seen once. The ten largest clones take up around 0.14% of the sample.

Sequencing was done on a sample of naive CD4+ T cells sorted from blood. The cell subset or site label corresponds to: CD45RA+ positively selected. Rearrangement joined TRBV4-1 to TRBJ1-4; the central 9 bases match TRBD1. The clonotype comes from a man younger than 35 in good health. The encoded CDR3 is CASSHLEGQGIRDEKLFF. The base sequence is TGCGCCAGCAGCCATCTAGAGGGACAGGGTATAAGGGATGAAAAACTGTTTTTT.